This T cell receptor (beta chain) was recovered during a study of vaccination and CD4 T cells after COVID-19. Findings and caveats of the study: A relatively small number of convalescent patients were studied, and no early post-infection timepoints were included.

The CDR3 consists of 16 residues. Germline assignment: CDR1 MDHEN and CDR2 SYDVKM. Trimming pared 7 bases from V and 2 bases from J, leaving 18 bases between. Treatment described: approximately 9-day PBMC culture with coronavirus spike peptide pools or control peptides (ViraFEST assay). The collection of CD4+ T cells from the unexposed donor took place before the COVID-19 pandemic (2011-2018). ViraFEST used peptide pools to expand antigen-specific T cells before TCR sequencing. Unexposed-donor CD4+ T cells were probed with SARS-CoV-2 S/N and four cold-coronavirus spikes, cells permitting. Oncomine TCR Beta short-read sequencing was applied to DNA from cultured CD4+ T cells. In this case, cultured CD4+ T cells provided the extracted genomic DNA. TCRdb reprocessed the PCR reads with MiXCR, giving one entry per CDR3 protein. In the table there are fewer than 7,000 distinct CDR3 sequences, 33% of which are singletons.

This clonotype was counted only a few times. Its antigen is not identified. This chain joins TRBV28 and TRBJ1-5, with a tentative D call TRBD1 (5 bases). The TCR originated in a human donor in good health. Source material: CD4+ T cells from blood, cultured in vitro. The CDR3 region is CASTPRGDTGNQPQHF. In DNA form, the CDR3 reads TGTGCCAGCACCCCCCGGGGCGACACAGGCAATCAGCCCCAGCATTTT.